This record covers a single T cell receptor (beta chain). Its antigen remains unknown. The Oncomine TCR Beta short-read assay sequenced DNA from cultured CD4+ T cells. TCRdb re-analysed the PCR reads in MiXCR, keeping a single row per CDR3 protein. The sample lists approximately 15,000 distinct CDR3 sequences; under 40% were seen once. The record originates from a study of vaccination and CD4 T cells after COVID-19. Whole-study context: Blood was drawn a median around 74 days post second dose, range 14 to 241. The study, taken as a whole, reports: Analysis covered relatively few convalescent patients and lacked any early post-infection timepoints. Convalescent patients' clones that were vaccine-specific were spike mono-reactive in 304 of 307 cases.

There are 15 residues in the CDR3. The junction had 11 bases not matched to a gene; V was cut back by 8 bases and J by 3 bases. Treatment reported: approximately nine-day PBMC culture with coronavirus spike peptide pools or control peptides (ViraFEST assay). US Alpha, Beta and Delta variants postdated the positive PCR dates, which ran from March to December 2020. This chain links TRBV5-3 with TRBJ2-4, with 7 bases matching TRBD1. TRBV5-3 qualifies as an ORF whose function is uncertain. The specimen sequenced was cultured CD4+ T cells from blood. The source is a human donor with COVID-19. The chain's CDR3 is CASTEAGTVKNIQYF. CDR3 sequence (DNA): TGTGCCAGCACCGAGGCCGGGACAGTCAAAAACATTCAGTACTTC.